This T cell receptor beta chain was sequenced during a study of T cell changes during pregnancy in multiple sclerosis. Data came from immunoSEQ multiplex PCR; TCRdb stores just in-frame clones and leaves some out. The sample holds about 70,000 clones, less than 95% seen once. V lost 0 bases to trimming and J lost 2 bases, with 8 bases between them. Germline loops: CDR1 SGDLS, CDR2 YYNGEE. The CDR3 runs 14 residues. The sequenced sample was peripheral blood, obtained in the third trimester of pregnancy. The receptor was isolated from a female donor with multiple sclerosis, enrolled in a pregnancy study. The chain carries TRBV9 and TRBJ2-5, with D perhaps matching TRBD2 (6 bases). CDR3 coding DNA: TGTGCCAGCAGCGTAGAAGGGAGGCAAGAGACCCAGTACTTC. This translates into CASSVEGRQETQYF.